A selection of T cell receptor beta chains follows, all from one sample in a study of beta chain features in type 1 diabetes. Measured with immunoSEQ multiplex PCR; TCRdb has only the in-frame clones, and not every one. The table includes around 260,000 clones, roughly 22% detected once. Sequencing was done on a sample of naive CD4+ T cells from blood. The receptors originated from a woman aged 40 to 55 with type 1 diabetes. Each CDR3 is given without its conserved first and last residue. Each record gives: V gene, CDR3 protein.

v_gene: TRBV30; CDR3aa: AWSTGQGSQPQH
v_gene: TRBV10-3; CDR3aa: ATLRQGNTEAF
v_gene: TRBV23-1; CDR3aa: ASSQRDSDEKLF
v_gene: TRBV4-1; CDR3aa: ASSQGIAPGGNQPQH
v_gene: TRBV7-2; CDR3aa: ASSQSTGSYEQY
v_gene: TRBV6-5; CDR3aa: ASTGDRARYGYT
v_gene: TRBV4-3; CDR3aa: ASSQDLGAASLEQY
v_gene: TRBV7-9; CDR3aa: ASSWDRGNEKLF
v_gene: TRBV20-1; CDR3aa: SAESPGEQY
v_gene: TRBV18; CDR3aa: ATQLAGGDYGYT
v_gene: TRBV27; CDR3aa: ASSSGTSGYNEQF
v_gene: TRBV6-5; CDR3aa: ASSYRDRGYEQY
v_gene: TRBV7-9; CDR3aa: ASSQAGMSNQPQH
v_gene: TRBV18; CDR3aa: ASSEGQQETQY
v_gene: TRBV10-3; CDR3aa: AISDPQGSGNQPQH
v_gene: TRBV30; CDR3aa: AWSVRGNWPYGYT
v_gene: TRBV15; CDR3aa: ATSEVGNTIY
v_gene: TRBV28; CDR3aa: ASSPEKTGGGYEQY
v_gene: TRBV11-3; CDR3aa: ASSSPGTGPSSSYNEQF
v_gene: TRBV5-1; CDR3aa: ASSETGSRADTQY
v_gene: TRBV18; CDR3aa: ASSPPGADTQY
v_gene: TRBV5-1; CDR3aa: ASSSSFSDTQY
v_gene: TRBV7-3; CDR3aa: ASSPLAGGRETQY
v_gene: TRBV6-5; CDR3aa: ASRQGITGELF
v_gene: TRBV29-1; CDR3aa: SVGFGGRAFETQY
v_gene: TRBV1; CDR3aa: TSSQDGAGGCYEQF
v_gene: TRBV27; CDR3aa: ASSLFGGSLSGGEQY
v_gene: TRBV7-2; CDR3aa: ASSRQGGYGYT
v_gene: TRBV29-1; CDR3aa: SVDWASLNYGYT
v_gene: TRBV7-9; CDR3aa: ASSVGQGIDEQY
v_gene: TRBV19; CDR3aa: ASRGWGDTEAF
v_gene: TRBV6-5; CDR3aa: ASSFGGSSYNEQF
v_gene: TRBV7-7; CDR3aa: ASSPYSETQY
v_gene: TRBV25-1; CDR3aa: ASSVPGADTQY
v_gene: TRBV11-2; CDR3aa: ASSPRLNTIY
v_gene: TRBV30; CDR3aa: AWSFPTGGYGYT
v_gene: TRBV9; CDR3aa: ASSESPGTSGGEQF
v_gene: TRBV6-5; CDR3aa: ASSYSQWQPQH
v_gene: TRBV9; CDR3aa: ASSPNLAASYEQY
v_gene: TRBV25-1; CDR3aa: ASSTDRE
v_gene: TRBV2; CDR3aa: ASSEQGGDTEAF
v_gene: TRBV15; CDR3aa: ATSRRTVQETQY
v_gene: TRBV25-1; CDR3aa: ASLSDRGRMREAF
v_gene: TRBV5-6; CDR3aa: ASSRTVGNAIY
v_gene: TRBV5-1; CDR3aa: ASSGSGRSQLQETQY
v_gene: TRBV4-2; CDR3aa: ASSRRGAPNEQF
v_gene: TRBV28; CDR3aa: ASSLSRLGGYT
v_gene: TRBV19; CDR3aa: ASIPAWGVEAF
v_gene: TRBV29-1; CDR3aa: SGAASGSFGYNEQF
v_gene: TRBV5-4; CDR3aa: ASSLRGGEVSYNEQF
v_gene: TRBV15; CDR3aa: ATSRDSSGSYNEQF
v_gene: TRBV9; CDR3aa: ASSVVSVGETQY
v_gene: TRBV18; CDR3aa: ASSPGGYDQPQH
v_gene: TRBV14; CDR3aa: ASSPRTGDGYT